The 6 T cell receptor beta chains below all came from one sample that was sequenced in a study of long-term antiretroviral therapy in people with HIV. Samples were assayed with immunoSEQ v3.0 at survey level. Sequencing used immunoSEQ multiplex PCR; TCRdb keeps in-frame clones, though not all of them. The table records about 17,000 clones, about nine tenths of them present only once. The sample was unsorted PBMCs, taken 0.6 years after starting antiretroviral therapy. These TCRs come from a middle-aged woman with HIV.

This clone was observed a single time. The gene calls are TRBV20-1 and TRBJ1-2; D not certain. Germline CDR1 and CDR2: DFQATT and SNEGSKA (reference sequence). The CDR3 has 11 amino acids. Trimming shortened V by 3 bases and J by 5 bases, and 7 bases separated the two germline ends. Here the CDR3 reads CSARNDYGYTF. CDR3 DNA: TGCAGTGCTAGGAATGATTATGGCTACACCTTC.

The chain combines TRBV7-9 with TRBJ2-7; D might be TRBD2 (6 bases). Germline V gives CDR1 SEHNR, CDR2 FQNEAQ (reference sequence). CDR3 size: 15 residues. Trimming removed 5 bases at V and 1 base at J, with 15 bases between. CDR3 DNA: TGTGCCAGCAGCCCGGGGGACTTCCCTTCCTACGAGCAGTACTTC. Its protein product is CASSPGDFPSYEQYF. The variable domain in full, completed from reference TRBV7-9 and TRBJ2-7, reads DTGVSQNPRHKITKRGQNVTFRCDPISEHNRLYWYRQTLGQGPEFLTYFQNEAQLEKSRLLSDRFSAERPKGSFSTLEIQRTEQGDSAMYLCASSPGDFPSYEQYFGPGTRLTVT.

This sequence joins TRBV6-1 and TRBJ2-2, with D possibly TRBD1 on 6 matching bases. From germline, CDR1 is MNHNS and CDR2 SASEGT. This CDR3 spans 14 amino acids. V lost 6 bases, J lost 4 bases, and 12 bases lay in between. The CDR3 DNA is TGTGCCAGCAGGGGGCAGGGGATCACCGGGGAGCTGTTTTTT. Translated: CASRGQGITGELFF.

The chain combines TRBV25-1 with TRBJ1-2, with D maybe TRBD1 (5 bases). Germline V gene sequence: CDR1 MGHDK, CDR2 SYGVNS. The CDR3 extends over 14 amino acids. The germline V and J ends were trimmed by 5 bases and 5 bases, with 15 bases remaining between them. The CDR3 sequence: CASSPPGRGYGYTF. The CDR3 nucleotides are TGTGCCAGCAGTCCCCCGGGGAGGGGTTATGGCTACACCTTC.

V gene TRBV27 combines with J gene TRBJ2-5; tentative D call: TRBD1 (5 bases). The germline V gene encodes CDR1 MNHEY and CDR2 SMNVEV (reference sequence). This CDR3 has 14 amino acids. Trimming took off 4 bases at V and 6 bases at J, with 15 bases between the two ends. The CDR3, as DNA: TGTGCCAGCAGTTCGTGGCAGGGTATACAGACCCAGTACTTC. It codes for CASSSWQGIQTQYF.

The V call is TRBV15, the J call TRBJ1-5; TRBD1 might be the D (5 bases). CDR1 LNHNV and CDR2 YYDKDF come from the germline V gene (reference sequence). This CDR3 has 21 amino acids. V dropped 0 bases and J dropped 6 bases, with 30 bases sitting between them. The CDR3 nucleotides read TGTGCCACCAGCAGAGATTGGGGGGTAGACATCTGGAATCGGAGGGTTCAGCCCCAGCATTTT. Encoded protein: CATSRDWGVDIWNRRVQPQHF.